This section outlines one TCR beta chain sequence together with its context. This sample stems from a study of blood T cell repertoires in COVID-19. Study details: Acute and convalescent COVID-19 specimens originated in the United States, Italy and Spain. Sources were T cells, B-cell-depleted T cells, or PBMCs; the material itself was cDNA or gDNA.

CDR1 and CDR2 from the germline V gene are SGHNT and YENEEA. V lost 1 base and J 4 bases, leaving 14 bases between the germline ends. The CDR3 runs 15 residues. Original processing notes: Amplifying reference gene primers gave estimates of nucleated cell counts. The data were produced by immunoSEQ multiplex PCR, yet TCRdb's version contains in-frame clones alone and is incomplete. V and J calls and clone size are given by that table; D and trimming were obtained from the DNA. The table shows 150,000 or so clones, with 90% to 95% occurring only once. The sequenced sample consisted of peripheral blood. V is TRBV11-3 and J is TRBJ2-7, with D perhaps TRBD1 (5 bases). This clonotype originated in a man aged 45-65 years with acute or convalescent COVID-19. DNA of the CDR3: TGTGCCAGCAGCTTAGGGGCAGGGCTTCCGTACGAGCAGTACTTC. It specifies CASSLGAGLPYEQYF. The complete variable domain, with remaining parts taken from reference TRBV11-3 and TRBJ2-7, reads EAGVVQSPRYKIIEKKQPVAFWCNPISGHNTLYWYLQNLGQGPELLIRYENEEAVDDSQLPKDRFSAERLKGVDSTLKIQPAELGDSAVYLCASSLGAGLPYEQYFGPGTRLTVT.